This T cell receptor beta chain was found in a study of OX40 agonist ivuxolimab in advanced cancers. The V end was cut by 0 bases, the J end by 1 base, with 9 bases between. Germline CDR1 is MRHNA and CDR2 is SNTAGT. This CDR3 contains 15 residues. Some clones are missing from TCRdb's copy, which holds only in-frame ones; the method was immunoSEQ multiplex PCR. The table records more than 80,000 clones, over 75% of them present only once. The sequences come from CD4+ or CD8+ T cells sorted from blood, collected in a trial of the OX40 agonist ivuxolimab. The chain links TRBV6-4 to TRBJ1-2; D unresolved. This TCR was sampled from an adult with an advanced solid tumor such as melanoma, head and neck, liver or kidney cancer. The DNA of the CDR3 is TGTGCCAGCAGTGACTCGTACCGGGGTAACTATGGCTACACCTTC. It codes for CASSDSYRGNYGYTF.